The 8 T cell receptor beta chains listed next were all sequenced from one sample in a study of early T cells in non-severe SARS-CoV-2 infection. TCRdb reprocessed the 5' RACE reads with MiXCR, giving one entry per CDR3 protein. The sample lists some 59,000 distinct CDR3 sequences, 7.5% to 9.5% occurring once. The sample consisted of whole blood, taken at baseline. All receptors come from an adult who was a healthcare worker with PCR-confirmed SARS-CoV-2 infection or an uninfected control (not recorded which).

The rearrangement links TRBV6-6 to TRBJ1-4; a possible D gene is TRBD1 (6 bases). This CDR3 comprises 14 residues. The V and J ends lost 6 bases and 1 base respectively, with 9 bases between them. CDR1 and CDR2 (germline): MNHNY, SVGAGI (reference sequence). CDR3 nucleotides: TGTGCCAGCAGCGACAGGCTAACTAATGAAAAACTGTTTTTT. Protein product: CASSDRLTNEKLFF.

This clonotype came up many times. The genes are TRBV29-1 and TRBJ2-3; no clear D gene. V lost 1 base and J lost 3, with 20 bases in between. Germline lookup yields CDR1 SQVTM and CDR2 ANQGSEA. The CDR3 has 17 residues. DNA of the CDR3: TGCAGCGTTGAAGGTGGTTTTTTGGGGTTACTTACAGATACGCAGTATTTT. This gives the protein CSVEGGFLGLLTDTQYF.

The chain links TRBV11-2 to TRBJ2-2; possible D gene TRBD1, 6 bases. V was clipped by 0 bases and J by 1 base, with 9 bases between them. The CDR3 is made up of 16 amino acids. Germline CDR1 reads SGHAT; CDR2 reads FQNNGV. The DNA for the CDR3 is TGTGCCAGCAGCTTAGACAACAGGGTGAACACCGGGGAGCTGTTTTTT. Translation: CASSLDNRVNTGELFF.

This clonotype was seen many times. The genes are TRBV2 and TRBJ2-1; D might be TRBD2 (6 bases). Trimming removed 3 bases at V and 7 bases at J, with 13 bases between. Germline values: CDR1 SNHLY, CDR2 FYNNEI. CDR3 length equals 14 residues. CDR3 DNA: TGTGCCAGCAGTGATTCGCTAGCGCGGAATGAGCAGTTCTTC. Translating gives CASSDSLARNEQFF.

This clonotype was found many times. CDR3: CASSLGKQGTRDEQYF. The CDR3 coding sequence is TGCGCCAGCAGCTTGGGTAAACAGGGTACTAGGGACGAGCAGTACTTC. This sequence joins TRBV5-1 and TRBJ2-7; possibly TRBD1 for D (6 bases). Trimming left V 0 bases short and J 5 bases short, with 18 bases between. The CDR3 extends over 16 amino acids. Germline-derived CDR1 and CDR2 are SGHRS and YFSETQ. The variable domain in full, completed from reference TRBV5-1 and TRBJ2-7, reads KAGVTQTPRYLIKTRGQQVTLSCSPISGHRSVSWYQQTPGQGLQFLFEYFSETQRNKGNFPGRFSGRQFSNSRSEMNVSTLELGDSALYLCASSLGKQGTRDEQYFGPGTRLTVT.

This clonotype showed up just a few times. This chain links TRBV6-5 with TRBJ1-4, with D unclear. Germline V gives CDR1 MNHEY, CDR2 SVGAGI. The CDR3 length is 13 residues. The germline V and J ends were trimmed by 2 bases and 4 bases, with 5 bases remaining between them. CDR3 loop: CASSYAHNEKLFF. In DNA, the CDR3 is TGTGCCAGCAGTTACGCCCATAATGAAAAACTGTTTTTT.

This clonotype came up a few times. This CDR3 reads CASSPLGILARNEQFF. In nucleotides, the CDR3 is TGTGCCAGCAGTCCGCTCGGGATCCTTGCTAGGAATGAGCAGTTCTTC. The rearrangement links TRBV12-3 or TRBV12-4 to TRBJ2-1; perhaps TRBD2 as D (5 bases). Trimming left V 5 bases short and J 7 bases short, with 21 bases between. This CDR3 is built from 16 residues.

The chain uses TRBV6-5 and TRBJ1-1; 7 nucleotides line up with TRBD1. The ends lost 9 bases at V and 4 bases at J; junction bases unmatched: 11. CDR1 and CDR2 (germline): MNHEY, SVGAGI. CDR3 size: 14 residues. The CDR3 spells CASMVQGFGTEAFF. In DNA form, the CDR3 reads TGTGCCAGTATGGTACAGGGGTTCGGCACTGAAGCTTTCTTT.